The 6 T cell receptor beta chains presented below share a single source sample, sequenced in a study of regulatory T cells in long-lasting Graves disease. Indicated time point: newly diagnosed GD, antithyroid drugs for less than 3 months. PBMC-extracted RNA yielded the TCR library. Combining iRepertoire HTBI primers with Arm-PCR of CDR3 regions, the authors built TCR beta libraries. TCRdb independently ran MiXCR on the multiplex PCR reads; one entry per CDR3 protein. The profile covers under 450,000 distinct CDR3 sequences, with around 11% appearing a single time and approximately 17% taken by the ten largest. In addition, the sample was reused for a study of T cells in Graves' hyperthyroidism and ophthalmopathy.

The sequencing used peripheral blood mononuclear cells (PBMCs), collected at new diagnosis, from a patient treated with antithyroid drugs. Receptors were obtained from a young woman with Graves disease.

The CDR3 bases are TGTGCCAGCAGCGCCACAGGGGTCCTTTACACCGGGGAGCTGTTTTTT. Translating it yields CASSATGVLYTGELFF. The rearrangement uses TRBV9 and TRBJ2-2, with 7 positions matching TRBD1. CDR3 length equals 16 residues. CDR1 and CDR2 from the germline V gene are SGDLS and YYNGEE. The ends lost 3 bases at V and 3 bases at J; junction bases unmatched: 8.

Ten or more counts support this clonotype. DNA for the CDR3: TGTGCCAGCTCGGCCGGGCAGTTTAATCAGCCCCAGCATTTT. Translation gives CASSAGQFNQPQHF. The chain uses TRBV18 and TRBJ1-5, with unresolved D. Germline V gives CDR1 KGHSH, CDR2 LQKENI. The V end was cut by 6 bases, the J end by 4 bases, with 13 bases between. The CDR3 totals 14 residues.

This clonotype was seen a handful of times. The rearrangement links TRBV6-1 to TRBJ2-4; D may be TRBD2 (5 bases). CDR3 length: 14 residues. From germline, CDR1 is MNHNS and CDR2 SASEGT. V was clipped by 6 bases and J by 12 bases, with 21 bases between them. The CDR3 DNA reads as TGTGCCAGCAGAGGGATACTAGTTGCAGGCACTCAGTACTTC. Translation: CASRGILVAGTQYF.

A few counts support this clonotype. This chain connects TRBV4-2 to TRBJ2-7; 7 bases agree with TRBD2. The CDR3 length is 14 residues. V shed 8 bases and J 0 bases; nucleotides not matched to a gene: 7. CDR1 is LGHNA and CDR2 is YNFKEQ in the germline V gene. The CDR3 DNA follows: TGTGCCAGCCGGCGGGAGCGGATCTCCTACGAGCAGTACTTC. Translated, it gives CASRRERISYEQYF.

This chain uses TRBV11-2 with TRBJ1-2; 8 bases agree with TRBD1. Germline assignment: CDR1 SGHAT and CDR2 FQNNGV. CDR3 length equals 15 residues. With 5 bases clipped from V and 1 base from J, the junction kept 6 bases outside the gene matches. The CDR3 coding sequence is TGTGCCAGCAGCGAGACAGGGGCCCTTAACTATGGCTACACCTTC. This sequence encodes CASSETGALNYGYTF.

This clonotype was observed at least ten times. The chain joins TRBV7-9 to TRBJ2-7, with no clear D. With 4 bases removed from V and 3 bases from J, the gap between germline ends came to 10 bases. CDR1 SEHNR and CDR2 FQNEAQ come from the germline V gene (reference sequence). The CDR3 is 13 residues long. This chain's CDR3 is CASSSQGNYEQYV. In DNA form, the CDR3 reads TGTGCCAGCAGCTCTCAAGGGAACTACGAGCAGTACGTC.